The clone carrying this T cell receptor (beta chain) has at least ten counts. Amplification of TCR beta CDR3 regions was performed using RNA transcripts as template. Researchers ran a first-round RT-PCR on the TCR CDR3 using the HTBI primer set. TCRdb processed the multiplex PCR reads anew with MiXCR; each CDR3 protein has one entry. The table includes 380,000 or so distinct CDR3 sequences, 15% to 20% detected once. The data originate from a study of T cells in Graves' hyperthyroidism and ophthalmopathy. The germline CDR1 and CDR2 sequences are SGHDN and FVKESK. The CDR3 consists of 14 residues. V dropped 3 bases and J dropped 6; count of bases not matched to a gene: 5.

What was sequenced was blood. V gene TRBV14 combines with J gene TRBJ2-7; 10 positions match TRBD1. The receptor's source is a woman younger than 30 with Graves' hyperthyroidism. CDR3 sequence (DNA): TGTGCCAGCAGCCACCGGGACAGGGGTCTCGAGCAGTACTTC. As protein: CASSHRDRGLEQYF.